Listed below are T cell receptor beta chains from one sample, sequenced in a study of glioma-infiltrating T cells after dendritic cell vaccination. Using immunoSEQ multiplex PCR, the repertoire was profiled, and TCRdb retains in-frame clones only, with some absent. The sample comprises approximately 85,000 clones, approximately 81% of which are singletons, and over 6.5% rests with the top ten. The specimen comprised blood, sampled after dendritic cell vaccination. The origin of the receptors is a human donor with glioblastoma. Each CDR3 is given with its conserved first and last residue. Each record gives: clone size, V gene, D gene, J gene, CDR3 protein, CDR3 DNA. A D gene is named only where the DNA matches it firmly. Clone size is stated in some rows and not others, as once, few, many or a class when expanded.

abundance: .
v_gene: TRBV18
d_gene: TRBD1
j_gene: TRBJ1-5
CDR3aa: CASSRTGGNQPQHF
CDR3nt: TGTGCCAGCTCTAGGACAGGGGGCAATCAGCCCCAGCATTTT

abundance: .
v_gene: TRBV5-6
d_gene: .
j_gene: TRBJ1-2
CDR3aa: CASSLAGRPYGYTF
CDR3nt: TGTGCCAGCAGCTTGGCGGGGAGGCCCTATGGCTACACCTTC

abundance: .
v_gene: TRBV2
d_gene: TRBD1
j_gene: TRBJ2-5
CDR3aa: CASRGDRGGETQYF
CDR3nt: TGTGCCAGCAGAGGGGACAGGGGCGGAGAGACCCAGTACTTC

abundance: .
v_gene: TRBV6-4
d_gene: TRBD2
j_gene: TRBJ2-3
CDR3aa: CASSPTSSTDTQYF
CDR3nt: TGTGCCAGCAGTCCGACTAGCAGCACAGATACGCAGTATTTT

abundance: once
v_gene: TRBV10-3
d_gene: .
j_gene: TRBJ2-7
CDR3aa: CAISVQGASEQYF
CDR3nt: TGTGCCATCAGTGTACAGGGAGCTAGCGAGCAGTACTTC

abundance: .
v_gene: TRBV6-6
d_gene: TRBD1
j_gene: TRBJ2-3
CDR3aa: CASRATGVDTDTQYF
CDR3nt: TGTGCCAGCAGGGCGACAGGGGTAGACACAGATACGCAGTATTTT

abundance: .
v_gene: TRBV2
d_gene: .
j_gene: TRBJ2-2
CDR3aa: CASSEALTEPRGELFF
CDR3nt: TGTGCCAGCAGTGAAGCGCTAACCGAACCCCGGGGGGAGCTGTTTTTT

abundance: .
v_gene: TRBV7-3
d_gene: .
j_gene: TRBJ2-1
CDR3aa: CASSLTGAYNEQFF
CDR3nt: TGTGCCAGCAGCTTAACTGGAGCATACAATGAGCAGTTCTTC

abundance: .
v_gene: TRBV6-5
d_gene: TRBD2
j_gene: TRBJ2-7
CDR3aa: CASSYGTSSYEQYF
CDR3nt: TGTGCCAGCAGTTACGGGACTAGCTCCTACGAGCAGTACTTC

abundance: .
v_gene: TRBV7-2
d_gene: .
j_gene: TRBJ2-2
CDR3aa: CASSLRGKGGELFF
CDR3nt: TGTGCCAGCAGCTTAAGGGGCAAAGGCGGGGAGCTGTTTTTT

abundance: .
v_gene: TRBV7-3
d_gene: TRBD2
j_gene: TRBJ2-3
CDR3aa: CASSSRGGPTDTQYF
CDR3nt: TGTGCCAGCTCCTCCCGGGGGGGGCCCACAGATACGCAGTATTTT

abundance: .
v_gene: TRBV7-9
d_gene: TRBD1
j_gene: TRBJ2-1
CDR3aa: CASSPNRGRAGDEQFF
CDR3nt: TGTGCCAGCAGCCCGAACAGGGGAAGGGCAGGCGATGAGCAGTTCTTC

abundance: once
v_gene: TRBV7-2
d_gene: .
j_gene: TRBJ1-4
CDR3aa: CASSHSSGVNEKLFF
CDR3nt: TGTGCCAGCAGCCACTCGTCAGGGGTTAATGAAAAACTGTTTTTT

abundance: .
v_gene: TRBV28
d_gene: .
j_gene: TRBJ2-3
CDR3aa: CASRPTGGVDTDTQYF
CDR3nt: TGTGCCAGCAGGCCAACAGGGGGGGTGGACACAGATACGCAGTATTTT

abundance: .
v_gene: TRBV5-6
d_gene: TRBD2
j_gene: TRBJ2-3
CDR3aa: CASSSPRRGLADTDTQYF
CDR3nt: TGTGCCAGCAGCTCGCCCCGCCGCGGACTAGCGGACACAGATACGCAGTATTTT

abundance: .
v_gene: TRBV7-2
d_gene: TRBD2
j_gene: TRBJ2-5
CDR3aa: CASSLNGGDVGQETQYF
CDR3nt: TGTGCCAGCAGCTTAAATGGGGGGGACGTGGGCCAAGAGACCCAGTACTTC

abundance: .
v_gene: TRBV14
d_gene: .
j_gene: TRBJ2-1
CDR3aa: CASSQDSAARTHNEQFF
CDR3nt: TGTGCCAGCAGCCAAGATAGCGCAGCCCGAACCCACAATGAGCAGTTCTTC

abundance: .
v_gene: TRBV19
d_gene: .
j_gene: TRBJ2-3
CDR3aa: CASSNRAFNTDTQYF
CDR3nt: TGTGCCAGTAGTAACAGGGCCTTCAACACAGATACGCAGTATTTT

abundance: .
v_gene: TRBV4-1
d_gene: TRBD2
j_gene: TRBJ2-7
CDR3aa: CASSARLAGDYEQYF
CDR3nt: TGCGCCAGCAGCGCCCGACTAGCGGGGGACTACGAGCAGTACTTC

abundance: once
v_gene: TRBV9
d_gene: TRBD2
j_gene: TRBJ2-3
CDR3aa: CASSVSGGGRDTQYF
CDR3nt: TGTGCCAGCAGCGTAAGTGGGGGGGGAAGAGATACGCAGTATTTT

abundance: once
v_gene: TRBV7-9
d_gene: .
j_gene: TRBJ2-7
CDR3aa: CASSLPGYEQYF
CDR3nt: TGTGCCAGCAGCTTACCCGGCTACGAGCAGTACTTC

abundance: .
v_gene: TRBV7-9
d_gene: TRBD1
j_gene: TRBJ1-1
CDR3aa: CASSIGDRARNTEAFF
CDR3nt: TGTGCCAGCAGCATAGGCGACAGGGCTAGGAACACTGAAGCTTTCTTT

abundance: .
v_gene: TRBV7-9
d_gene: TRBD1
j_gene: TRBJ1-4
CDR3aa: CASSTFRTGGEKLFF
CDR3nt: TGTGCCAGCAGCACATTCCGGACAGGGGGTGAAAAACTGTTTTTT

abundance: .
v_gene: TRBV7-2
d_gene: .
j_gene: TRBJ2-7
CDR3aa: CASSTRVVSEQYF
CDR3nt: TGTGCCAGCAGCACCAGGGTGGTTAGCGAGCAGTACTTC

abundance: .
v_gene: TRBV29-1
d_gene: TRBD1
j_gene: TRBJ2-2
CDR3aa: CSVESSSGQDTGELFF
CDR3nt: TGCAGCGTTGAGAGCAGTTCCGGACAGGACACCGGGGAGCTGTTTTTT

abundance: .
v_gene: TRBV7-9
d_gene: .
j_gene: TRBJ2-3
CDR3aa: CASSPSGDTQYF
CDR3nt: TGTGCCAGCAGCCCTTCAGGGGATACGCAGTATTTT

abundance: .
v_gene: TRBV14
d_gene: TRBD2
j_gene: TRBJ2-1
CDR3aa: CASSQVVAGDNEQFF
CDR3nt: TGTGCCAGCAGCCAGGTAGTAGCGGGGGACAATGAGCAGTTCTTC

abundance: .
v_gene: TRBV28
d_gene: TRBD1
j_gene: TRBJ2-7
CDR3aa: CASSSPGQGRYEQYF
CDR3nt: TGTGCCAGCAGTTCCCCGGGACAGGGACGTTACGAGCAGTACTTC

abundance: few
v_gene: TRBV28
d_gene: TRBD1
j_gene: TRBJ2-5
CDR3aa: CASSLGLSQGAGETQYF
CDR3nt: TGTGCCAGCAGTTTGGGACTCAGTCAGGGGGCAGGGGAGACCCAGTACTTC

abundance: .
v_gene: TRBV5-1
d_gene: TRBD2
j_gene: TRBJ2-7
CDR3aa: CASSAEGLAGVDEQYF
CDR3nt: TGCGCCAGCAGCGCAGAAGGACTAGCGGGAGTCGACGAGCAGTACTTC

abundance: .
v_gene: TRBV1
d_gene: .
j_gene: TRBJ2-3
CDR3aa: CTSSHPPSGTNSTDTQYF
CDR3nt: TGCACCAGCAGCCACCCCCCAAGCGGAACGAATAGCACAGATACGCAGTATTTT

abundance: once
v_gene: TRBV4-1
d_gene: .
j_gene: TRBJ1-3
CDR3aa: CASSQDRSQGGNTIYF
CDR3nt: TGCGCCAGCAGCCAAGATAGGAGTCAGGGGGGAAACACCATATATTTT

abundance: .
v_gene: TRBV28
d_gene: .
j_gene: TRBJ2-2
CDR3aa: CASSPPPLNTGELFF
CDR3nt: TGTGCCAGCAGTCCCCCCCCTTTAAACACCGGGGAGCTGTTTTTT

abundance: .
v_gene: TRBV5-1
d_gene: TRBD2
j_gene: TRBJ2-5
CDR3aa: CASSSNAGTSEETQYF
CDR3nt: TGCGCCAGCAGCTCTAACGCCGGGACTAGCGAAGAGACCCAGTACTTC

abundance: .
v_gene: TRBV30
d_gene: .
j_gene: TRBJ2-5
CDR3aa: CAWSAGQQETQYF
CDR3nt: TGTGCCTGGAGTGCCGGACAGCAAGAGACCCAGTACTTC

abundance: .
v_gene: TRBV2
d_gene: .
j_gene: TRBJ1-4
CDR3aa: CASNRETYNEKLFF
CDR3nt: TGTGCCAGCAATCGGGAAACTTATAATGAAAAACTGTTTTTT

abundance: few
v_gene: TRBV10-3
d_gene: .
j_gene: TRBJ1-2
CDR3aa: CAISDGQRNYGYTF
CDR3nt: TGTGCCATCAGTGACGGACAGCGTAACTATGGCTACACCTTC

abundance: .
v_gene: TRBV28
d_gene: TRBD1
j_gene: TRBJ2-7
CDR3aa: CASRFSGQDSYEQYF
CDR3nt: TGTGCCAGCAGATTTTCGGGACAGGACTCCTACGAGCAGTACTTC

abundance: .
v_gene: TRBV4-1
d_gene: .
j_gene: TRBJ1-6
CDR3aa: CASRPGAATSYNSPLHF
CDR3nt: TGCGCCAGCAGGCCTGGGGCGGCGACCTCCTATAATTCACCCCTCCACTTT

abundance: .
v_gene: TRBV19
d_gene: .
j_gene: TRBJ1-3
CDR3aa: CASSTPSRAFFSGNTIYF
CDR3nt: TGTGCCAGTAGTACCCCTTCGAGGGCCTTCTTCTCTGGAAACACCATATATTTT